The 4 T cell receptor beta chains below were found in one sample sequenced in a study of patients and donors after allogeneic stem cell transplantation. TCRdb reanalysed the RT-PCR reads using MiXCR and keeps one entry per CDR3 protein. The sample contains about 960,000 distinct CDR3 sequences, more than 15% of which appear only once. What was sequenced was blood, either unsorted or a sorted T cell fraction (not recorded which). These receptors originate from a human donor who was either an allogeneic HSCT recipient or a stem cell or donor lymphocyte infusion donor (not recorded which). It is not recorded whose cells these are; they may come from a transplant donor.

Many counts were recorded for this clonotype. The V call is TRBV12-3 or TRBV12-4, the J call TRBJ1-5; D might be TRBD1 (6 bases). This CDR3 is built from 15 residues. V was cut by 3 bases and J by 2 bases, with 11 bases left in between. The CDR3 DNA is TGTGCCAGCAGTTTTGGGGGGCATGGCAATCAGCCCCAGCATTTT. Amino acid sequence: CASSFGGHGNQPQHF.

The chain recombines TRBV24-1 with TRBJ1-4; D unresolved. The CDR3 has 16 residues. Germline V gene lookup returns CDR1 KGHDR and CDR2 SFDVKD. The V end lost 0 bases, the J end lost 0 bases, and 7 bases lay between the germline ends. This CDR3 is CATSDLGRPTNEKLFF. The CDR3 nucleotides are TGTGCCACCAGTGATTTGGGACGGCCAACTAATGAAAAACTGTTTTTT.

This clonotype was counted between two and nine times. The chain couples TRBV6-1 to TRBJ1-6; possible D gene TRBD1, 6 bases. The germline CDR1 and CDR2 sequences are MNHNS and SASEGT. The V end was cut by 8 bases, the J end by 7 bases, with 12 bases between. The CDR3 has 13 amino acids. The CDR3 protein is CASVDRSNSPLHF. CDR3 DNA: TGTGCCAGCGTTGACAGGTCAAATTCACCCCTCCACTTT.

This clonotype was observed a few times. The genes are TRBV4-1 and TRBJ1-5; 7 positions agree with TRBD1. CDR1 MGHRA and CDR2 YSYEKL come from the germline V gene. The CDR3 totals 16 residues. Trimming took 3 bases from V and 6 from J; bases not matched to a gene: 11. CDR3: CASSHLGRTGGQPQHF. For the CDR3, the DNA is TGCGCCAGCAGCCACCTAGGCCGGACAGGAGGTCAGCCCCAGCATTTT.